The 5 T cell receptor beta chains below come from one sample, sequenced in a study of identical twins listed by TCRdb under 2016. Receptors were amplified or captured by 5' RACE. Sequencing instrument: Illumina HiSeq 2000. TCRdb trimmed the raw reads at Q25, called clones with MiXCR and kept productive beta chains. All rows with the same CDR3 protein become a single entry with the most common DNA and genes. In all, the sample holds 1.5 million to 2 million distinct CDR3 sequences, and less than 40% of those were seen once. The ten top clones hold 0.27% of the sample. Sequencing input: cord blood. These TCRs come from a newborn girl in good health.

DNA for the CDR3: TGTGCCATCAGTGACCCGTCCAGGGTTGGGGGGAACACTGAAGCTTTCTTT. Residues: CAISDPSRVGGNTEAFF. J is TRBJ1-1 and V is TRBV10-3; possible D gene TRBD1, 5 bases. Per germline, CDR1 ENHRY and CDR2 SYGVKD. This CDR3 spans 17 amino acids. The ends were cut back, 3 bases at V and 1 base at J, with 18 bases in the middle.

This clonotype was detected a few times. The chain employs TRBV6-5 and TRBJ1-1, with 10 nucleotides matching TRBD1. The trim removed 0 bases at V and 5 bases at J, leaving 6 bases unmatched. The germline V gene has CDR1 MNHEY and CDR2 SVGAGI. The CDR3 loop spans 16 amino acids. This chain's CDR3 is CASSYSWTGGKTEAFF. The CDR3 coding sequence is TGTGCCAGCAGTTACTCGTGGACAGGGGGTAAAACTGAAGCTTTCTTT.

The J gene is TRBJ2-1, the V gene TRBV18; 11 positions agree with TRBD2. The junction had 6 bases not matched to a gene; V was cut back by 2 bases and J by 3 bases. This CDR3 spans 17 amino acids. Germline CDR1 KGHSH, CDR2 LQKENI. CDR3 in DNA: TGTGCCAGCTCACCAAGGAAACTAGCGGGAGTCTACAATGAGCAGTTCTTC. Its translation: CASSPRKLAGVYNEQFF.

The CDR3 region is CSAVGTSGYNEQYF. The DNA of the CDR3 is TGCAGTGCCGTGGGGACTAGCGGGTACAATGAGCAGTACTTC. This chain uses TRBV20-1 with TRBJ2-5; 12 nucleotides match TRBD2. There are 14 residues in the CDR3. The V gene end was trimmed by 6 bases and the J gene end by 11 bases; junction bases not matched to a gene: 13. Germline CDR1 DFQATT, CDR2 SNEGSKA (reference sequence).

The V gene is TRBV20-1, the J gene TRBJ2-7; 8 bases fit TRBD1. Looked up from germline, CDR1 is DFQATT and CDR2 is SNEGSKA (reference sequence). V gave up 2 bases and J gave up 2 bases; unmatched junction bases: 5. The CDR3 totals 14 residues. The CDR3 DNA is TGCAGTGCTAGATACGGACAGGGCCCCTACGAGCAGTACTTC. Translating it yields CSARYGQGPYEQYF.